This TCR beta chain was sequenced in a study of T cells in Graves' hyperthyroidism and ophthalmopathy. RNA transcripts yielded amplified TCR beta CDR3 regions. A set of HTBI primers served as the primers for a first-round RT-PCR of the TCR CDR3. TCRdb ran MiXCR on the multiplex PCR reads and lists one entry per CDR3 protein. Here the sample spans 450,000 to 500,000 distinct CDR3 sequences, 20% to 25% being singletons. This clonotype was seen only a few times. Its target is not known. Study-level points and caveats: In the blood, most expanded thyroid clonotypes above 0.001 appeared as well.

CDR3 length: 16 residues. Between the trimmed V and J ends, which lost 5 bases and 2 bases, there was a span of 15 bases. Germline V gives CDR1 MNHEY, CDR2 SMNVEV (reference sequence). This receptor was obtained from a woman between 70 and 85 years old with Graves' ophthalmopathy. V gene TRBV27 combines with J gene TRBJ2-2; D tentatively reads TRBD1 or TRBD2 (5 bases each). Material: blood. The CDR3 reads CASSPSGRANTGELFF. The CDR3 DNA is TGTGCCAGCAGTCCATCGGGACGGGCAAACACCGGGGAGCTGTTTTTT.